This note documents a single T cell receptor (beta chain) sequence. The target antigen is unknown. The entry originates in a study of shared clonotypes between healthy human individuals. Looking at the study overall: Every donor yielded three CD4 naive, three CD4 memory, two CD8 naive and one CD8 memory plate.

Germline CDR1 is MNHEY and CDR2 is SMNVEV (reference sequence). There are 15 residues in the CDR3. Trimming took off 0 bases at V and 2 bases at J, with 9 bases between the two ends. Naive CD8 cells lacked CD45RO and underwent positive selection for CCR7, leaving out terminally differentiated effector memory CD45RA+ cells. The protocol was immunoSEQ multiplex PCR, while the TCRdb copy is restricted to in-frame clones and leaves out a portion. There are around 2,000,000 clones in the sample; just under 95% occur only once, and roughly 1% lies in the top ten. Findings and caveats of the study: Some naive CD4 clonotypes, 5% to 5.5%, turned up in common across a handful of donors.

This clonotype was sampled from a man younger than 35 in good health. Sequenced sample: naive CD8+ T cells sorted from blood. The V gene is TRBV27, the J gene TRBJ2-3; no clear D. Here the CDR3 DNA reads TGTGCCAGCAGTTTATCGGTCGCCCCCACAGATACGCAGTATTTT. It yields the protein CASSLSVAPTDTQYF.